One and the same sample provided the 24 T cell receptor beta chains below, sequenced in a study of radiotherapy plus CTLA-4 blockade in lung cancer. Clones were sequenced by immunoSEQ multiplex PCR, and TCRdb holds only the in-frame ones, with some missing. The table lists over 95,000 clones, roughly 79% of them singletons. The source material was peripheral blood, sampled from a patient treated with radiotherapy plus ipilimumab. These receptors came from a human donor with non-small cell lung cancer who had a partial response to radiotherapy plus ipilimumab. Some clones in this sample may be carry-over from other donors' samples.

The rearrangement links TRBV7-2 to TRBJ2-1; D possibly corresponds to TRBD1 (5 bases). Trimming removed 1 base from V and 0 bases from J, with 16 bases in between. Germline values: CDR1 SGHTA, CDR2 FQGNSA. The CDR3 runs 18 residues. CDR3 region: CASSLGPQGSLSYNEQFF. The CDR3, as DNA: TGTGCCAGCAGCTTAGGTCCCCAGGGTAGCCTCTCCTACAATGAGCAGTTCTTC.

The gene calls are TRBV9 and TRBJ2-3, with 7 positions matching TRBD2. Germline loops: CDR1 SGDLS, CDR2 YYNGEE. Germline trimming cut 4 bases from V and 2 bases from J; bases unmatched to any gene: 10. CDR3 length equals 16 residues. CDR3 residues: CASSPLGGANTDTQYF. DNA of the CDR3: TGTGCCAGCAGCCCCTTGGGAGGGGCTAACACAGATACGCAGTATTTT.

The V call is TRBV13, the J call TRBJ1-4; 11 bases match TRBD1. V trimming: 0 bases; J trimming: 10 bases; junction bases outside the gene matches: 13. CDR1 is PRHDT, CDR2 FYEKMQ, per germline (reference sequence). The CDR3 covers 18 residues. CDR3 residues: CASSLGRGGQGAAVKLFF. The DNA for the CDR3 is TGTGCCAGCAGCTTAGGCCGCGGAGGACAGGGGGCGGCTGTAAAACTGTTTTTT.

The chain couples TRBV5-8 to TRBJ2-5; TRBD2 aligns across 7 bases. Germline V gene sequence: CDR1 SGHTS, CDR2 YDEGEE. Losses at the gene ends were 5 bases for V and 5 bases for J; bases not matched to a gene: 12. The CDR3 loop spans 15 amino acids. CDR3 DNA sequence: TGTGCCAGCAGTATTGGTACTCGGGGAGGGGAGACCCAGTACTTC. Amino acids: CASSIGTRGGETQYF.

CDR3: CASSDDRSSSYNEQFF. CDR3 in DNA: TGTGCCAGCAGCGACGACAGATCGAGCTCCTACAATGAGCAGTTCTTC. V gene TRBV9 combines with J gene TRBJ2-1, with TRBD1 as a possible D gene (5 bases). CDR3 size: 16 residues. Germline V gene lookup returns CDR1 SGDLS and CDR2 YYNGEE. Trimming took off 3 bases at V and 0 bases at J, with 13 bases between the two ends.

CDR3 coding DNA: TGTGCCAGCAGCCGGGACAGGGAGGGTCAGCCCCAGCATTTT. Its translation is CASSRDREGQPQHF. J is TRBJ1-5 and V is TRBV7-8, with 9 bases identical to TRBD1. Trimming at V came to 5 bases and at J to 6 bases, leaving 5 bases not matched to a gene. The germline V gene encodes CDR1 SGHVS and CDR2 FQNEAQ. The CDR3 loop spans 14 amino acids.

This clone was detected only a few times. CDR3 sequence reads: CASSFGDSYFNEQFF. The CDR3 DNA is TGTGCCAGCAGCTTTGGGGACTCCTACTTCAATGAGCAGTTCTTC. The gene calls are TRBV7-3 and TRBJ2-1, with D perhaps matching TRBD2 (6 bases). CDR3 length: 15 amino acids. Germline CDR1 is SGHTA and CDR2 is FQGTGA. The V end was cut by 3 bases, the J end by 6 bases, with 15 bases between.

This clone occurred once. The J gene is TRBJ1-5, the V gene TRBV21-1; the listed D gene, TRBD1, was not tested against the DNA. TRBV21-1 is marked as a pseudogene. The length of the CDR3 is 15 residues. The CDR3 here is CATAQGAVGNQPQHF. The CDR3 DNA sequence: TGTGCCACCGCACAGGGGGCAGTAGGCAATCAGCCCCAGCATTTT.

The chain links TRBV27 to TRBJ2-3; 11 positions agree with TRBD2. This CDR3 has 19 amino acids. Germline loops: CDR1 MNHEY, CDR2 SMNVEV (reference sequence). V shed 5 bases, J shed 2 bases, and the junction held 15 bases outside the gene matches. The CDR3: CASSLSYLPGLAATDTQYF. The CDR3 coding sequence is TGTGCCAGCAGTCTCTCCTACCTTCCGGGACTAGCGGCCACAGATACGCAGTATTTT.

The V gene is TRBV28, the J gene TRBJ1-2; 10 bases are a match to TRBD1. The ends lost 6 bases at V and 7 bases at J; junction bases unmatched: 8. This CDR3 comprises 14 residues. CDR1 is MDHEN, CDR2 SYDVKM, per germline. The CDR3 protein is CASRPGQGYGGYTF. CDR3 bases: TGTGCCAGCAGACCGGGACAGGGGTATGGTGGCTACACCTTC.

The genes are TRBV11-2 and TRBJ1-6; unclear D gene. CDR3 size: 14 residues. The germline V and J ends were trimmed by 2 bases and 10 bases, with 12 bases remaining between them. The germline V gene has CDR1 SGHAT and CDR2 FQNNGV. CDR3 residues: CASSLPGSRSPLHF. The CDR3 DNA reads as TGTGCCAGCAGCTTACCCGGGTCAAGGTCACCCCTCCACTTT.

The genes are TRBV7-9 and TRBJ2-5, with TRBD1 matching over 8 bases. The CDR3 has 13 residues. Germline V gives CDR1 SEHNR, CDR2 FQNEAQ (reference sequence). After removal of 8 bases from V and 5 bases from J, the junction contained 7 bases not matched to a gene. In DNA form, the CDR3 reads TGTGCCAGCCTAGGACAGGGTGAGGAGACCCAGTACTTC. Translated, it gives CASLGQGEETQYF.

This rearrangement joins TRBV14 to TRBJ2-1; 9 nucleotides agree with TRBD2. CDR3 size: 15 residues. V shed 7 bases and J 9 bases; nucleotides not matched to a gene: 13. Germline V CDR1 and CDR2: SGHDN, FVKESK. The CDR3 nucleotides are TGTGCCAGCATGTTTGGCGGGGGGGCCTTCGTTGAGCAGTTCTTC. Its protein product is CASMFGGGAFVEQFF.

This chain joins TRBV5-4 and TRBJ1-2; D perhaps matches TRBD1 (5 bases). Germline CDR1 and CDR2: SGHNT and YYREEE (reference sequence). The germline V and J ends were trimmed by 4 bases and 2 bases, with 9 bases remaining between them. CDR3 size: 13 residues. The CDR3 sequence: CASSRDWNYGYTF. The DNA of the CDR3 is TGTGCCAGCAGCCGGGACTGGAACTATGGCTACACCTTC.

The V and J genes are TRBV21-1 and TRBJ2-1; the D call of TRBD1 is as the table states it, not checked on the DNA. TRBV21-1 is deemed a pseudogene. CDR3 length: 15 residues. CDR3 amino acids: CASSKYQTGVNEQFF. The CDR3 nucleotides are TGTGCCAGCAGCAAATATCAGACAGGGGTCAATGAGCAGTTCTTC.

V is TRBV2 and J is TRBJ1-4, with D unresolved. The length of the CDR3 is 14 residues. Germline V gene data show CDR1 as SNHLY and CDR2 as FYNNEI. Between the trimmed V and J ends, which lost 5 bases and 5 bases, there was a span of 12 bases. Here the CDR3 reads CASSFRRGNEKLFF. The CDR3 DNA is TGTGCCAGCAGTTTCCGCCGCGGCAATGAAAAACTGTTTTTT.

The chain is built from TRBV19 and TRBJ2-3, with D tentatively TRBD1 (6 bases). This CDR3 spans 15 amino acids. V shed 7 bases and J shed 2 bases, with 16 bases lying between them. CDR1 LNHDA and CDR2 SQIVND come from the germline V gene (reference sequence). CDR3 loop: CASKRQERYTDTQYF. The CDR3 DNA sequence: TGTGCCAGTAAGAGACAGGAACGTTACACAGATACGCAGTATTTT.

The chain has TRBV18 and TRBJ2-1; TRBD1 matches at 7 bases. Germline-derived CDR1 and CDR2 are KGHSH and LQKENI. Germline trimming cut 6 bases from V and 4 bases from J; bases unmatched to any gene: 6. The CDR3 is 14 amino acids. Written as DNA, the CDR3 is TGTGCCAGCTCGCCGGGACAGCAATACAATGAGCAGTTCTTC. Its protein is CASSPGQQYNEQFF.

The CDR3 sequence is CASSVREGYEQFF. The CDR3 DNA reads as TGTGCCAGCAGTGTGCGGGAGGGCTATGAGCAGTTCTTC. The V and J genes are TRBV6-1 and TRBJ2-1, with 9 bases aligning to TRBD2. The CDR3 runs to 13 residues. V gave up 4 bases and J gave up 8 bases; unmatched junction bases: 3. Germline V gene sequence: CDR1 MNHNS, CDR2 SASEGT.

This clone was seen more than once but under ten times. The CDR3 here is CASSRRQGRDSGANVLTF. In DNA form, the CDR3 reads TGTGCCAGCAGCCGTCGACAGGGCCGAGACTCTGGGGCCAACGTCCTGACTTTC. The chain carries TRBV4-2 and TRBJ2-6, with TRBD1 matching 7 bases. Germline V gene data show CDR1 as LGHNA and CDR2 as YNFKEQ. CDR3 length: 18 residues. J lost 0 bases, V lost 4 bases, and 9 bases had no gene match.

The J gene is TRBJ1-4, the V gene TRBV6-5; TRBD1 agrees at 9 bases. The CDR3 runs to 14 residues. Germline CDR1 MNHEY, CDR2 SVGAGI. The J segment lost 10 bases and the V segment lost 4 bases, leaving 7 bases of the junction unmatched. CDR3 protein: CASSLDRGSGKLFF. CDR3 nucleotide sequence: TGTGCCAGCAGTTTGGACAGGGGATCGGGAAAACTGTTTTTT.

This chain uses TRBV5-4 with TRBJ1-1, with D perhaps TRBD1 (6 bases). CDR1 and CDR2 from the germline V gene are SGHNT and YYREEE (reference sequence). The CDR3 covers 16 residues. V gave up 4 bases and J gave up 7 bases, with 23 bases separating them. The CDR3 DNA reads as TGTGCCAGCAGCCTATCCTCCGCTCAGGGGCCAGGTGAAGCTTTCTTT. Residues: CASSLSSAQGPGEAFF.

The chain employs TRBV29-1 and TRBJ1-1; 9 nucleotides line up with TRBD1. The germline V gene has CDR1 SQVTM and CDR2 ANQGSEA. Trimming at V came to 6 bases and at J to 4 bases, leaving 3 bases not matched to a gene. This CDR3 region has 12 residues. The chain's CDR3 is CSVTGGGTEAFF. CDR3 nucleotides: TGCAGCGTGACAGGGGGTGGCACTGAAGCTTTCTTT.

The table lists this clone with many counts. V gene TRBV27 combines with J gene TRBJ1-6, with TRBD1 matching 7 bases. Germline V lookup: CDR1 MNHEY, CDR2 SMNVEV (reference sequence). V dropped 5 bases and J dropped 14; count of bases not matched to a gene: 9. This CDR3 has 13 residues. In DNA form, the CDR3 reads TGTGCCAGCAGTCCGACAGGGTTGTATTCCCTCCACTTT. Protein: CASSPTGLYSLHF.